The rows below give T cell receptor beta chains drawn from one sample of a study of shared clonotypes between healthy human individuals. Clones were read by immunoSEQ multiplex PCR, and TCRdb kept only the in-frame ones, dropping some. The data contain 600,000 or so clones, approximately 95% of them singletons. Sequencing was performed on naive CD8+ T cells sorted from blood. All receptors derive from a woman under 40 in good health. CDR3s include the opening cysteine and the closing phenylalanine or tryptophan. A D gene is named only where the DNA matches it firmly. Clone size appears in some rows only: once, few, many, or a class for an expanded clone.

j_gene | v_gene | abundance | d_gene | CDR3nt | CDR3aa
TRBJ1-2 | TRBV4-1 | once | NA | TGCGCCAGCAGCCAGCCCCAGGACACGTTTTTCTATGGCTACACCTTC | CASSQPQDTFFYGYTF
TRBJ2-2 | TRBV5-1 | NA | TRBD1 | TGCGCCAGCAGCTTGGACAGGGGATTAACCGGGGAGCTGTTTTTT | CASSLDRGLTGELFF
TRBJ2-7 | TRBV7-8 | NA | NA | TGTGCCAGCAGTGCCGTGGCAGAGTCCTACGAGCAGTACTTC | CASSAVAESYEQYF
TRBJ2-7 | TRBV28 | once | NA | TGTGCCATGTCACGAGGGATAACTTTTGACGAGCAGTACTTC | CAMSRGITFDEQYF
TRBJ2-4 | TRBV4-1 | NA | TRBD2 | TGCGCCAGCAGCCAAGGGAGACTAGCGGCGGACATTCAGTACTTC | CASSQGRLAADIQYF
TRBJ1-2 | TRBV28 | NA | NA | TGTGCCAGCAGGCCAGGGAACTATGGCTACACCTTC | CASRPGNYGYTF
TRBJ2-7 | TRBV6-5 | few | TRBD2 | TGTGCCAGCAGTTACTCCCTGGGACTAGCCCCCTACGAGCAGTACTTC | CASSYSLGLAPYEQYF
TRBJ2-7 | TRBV27 | NA | TRBD1 | TGTGCCAGCAGTCCTTCGACAGGGCAGCGCTCCTACGAGCAGTACTTC | CASSPSTGQRSYEQYF
TRBJ1-1 | TRBV7-9 | NA | NA | TGTGCCAGCAGCCCCCCCGGCATCCGATGGGTGAACACTGAAGCTTTCTTT | CASSPPGIRWVNTEAFF
TRBJ2-7 | TRBV5-1 | NA | TRBD2 | TGCGCCAGCAGCTTGGAGTCGGGACTAGCTTCTTACGAGCAGTACTTC | CASSLESGLASYEQYF
TRBJ2-7 | TRBV4-1 | NA | NA | TGCGCCAGCAGCCAAGGAGGACCCAGCGCAGGCCCCTACGAGCAGTACTTC | CASSQGGPSAGPYEQYF
TRBJ2-1 | TRBV4-1 | NA | TRBD2 | TGCGCCAGCAGCCAAGATGCCGAGACTAGCGTTGGCAATGAGCAGTTCTTC | CASSQDAETSVGNEQFF
TRBJ2-1 | TRBV28 | NA | TRBD1 | TGTGCCAGCAGTTTCACGGACAGGGAGGACAATGAGCAGTTCTTC | CASSFTDREDNEQFF
TRBJ2-7 | TRBV27 | NA | NA | TGTGCCAGCAGTCTCGGAGGATCGTCCGAGCAGTACTTC | CASSLGGSSEQYF
TRBJ1-3 | TRBV28 | NA | NA | TGTGCCAGCAGTCAAGGGGGGGAGGGGTATGGAAACACCATATATTTT | CASSQGGEGYGNTIYF
TRBJ2-7 | TRBV30 | NA | NA | TGTGCCTGGAGTGTACGGGGATATTCCTTAAGAAACTACGAGCAGTACTTC | CAWSVRGYSLRNYEQYF
TRBJ2-7 | TRBV4-1 | NA | NA | TGCGCCAGCAGCCACCTCGTTGGGACCCACGAGCAGTACTTC | CASSHLVGTHEQYF
TRBJ1-1 | TRBV18 | NA | NA | TGTGCCAGCTCCGAGGGGCTAGAGGCGGGTAACACTGAAGCTTTCTTT | CASSEGLEAGNTEAFF
TRBJ1-2 | TRBV6-5 | NA | NA | TGTGCCAGCAGTCAGGGGAGGAACTATGGCTACACCTTC | CASSQGRNYGYTF
TRBJ1-1 | TRBV5-4 | NA | NA | TGTGCCAGCAGCGCAAAGGACAGTATATACACTGAAGCTTTCTTT | CASSAKDSIYTEAFF
TRBJ2-5 | TRBV19 | once | NA | TGTGCCAGTAGTCCCAGGGACCACCAAGAGACCCAGTACTTC | CASSPRDHQETQYF
TRBJ1-3 | TRBV6-1 | NA | NA | TGTGCCAGCGGTCCCGACAGGTGGTCAGGAAACACCATATATTTT | CASGPDRWSGNTIYF
TRBJ2-7 | TRBV9 | NA | TRBD2 | TGTGCCAGCAGCGCCCCGAAGCGGGGACTCTCCTACGAGCAGTACTTC | CASSAPKRGLSYEQYF
TRBJ2-7 | TRBV7-9 | NA | NA | TGTGCCAGCAGCCAGTTCGTAGGGGCAAAGGATTACGAGCAGTACTTC | CASSQFVGAKDYEQYF
TRBJ2-3 | TRBV5-8 | NA | TRBD2 | TGTGCCAGCAGCCAAAAGCCGGGACTAGCGGGAGGGCCCCCAGATACGCAGTATTTT | CASSQKPGLAGGPPDTQYF
TRBJ2-7 | TRBV30 | NA | NA | TGTGCCTGGAGCGCTTCCGACGGGACACACGACCTGGGGGAGCAGTACTTC | CAWSASDGTHDLGEQYF
TRBJ2-3 | TRBV27 | NA | NA | TGTGCCAGCAGTTACGGGCTAGTCACAGATACGCAGTATTTT | CASSYGLVTDTQYF
TRBJ2-7 | TRBV5-6 | NA | TRBD1 | TGTGCCAGCAGCTTGGTGACAGGGGGGGCCTACGAGCAGTACTTC | CASSLVTGGAYEQYF
TRBJ2-7 | TRBV5-4 | NA | NA | TGTGCCAGCAGCTCGGAGCCAAGGGACTACGAGCAGTACTTC | CASSSEPRDYEQYF
TRBJ1-1 | TRBV2 | NA | NA | TGTGCCAGCGGGGAACGGGACACGAACACTGAAGCTTTCTTT | CASGERDTNTEAFF
TRBJ2-5 | TRBV19 | NA | TRBD2 | TGTGCCAGTACCTCGGAGCGGGAGGGCCTTGAGACCCAGTACTTC | CASTSEREGLETQYF
TRBJ2-7 | TRBV27 | NA | NA | TGTGCCAGCATGAACGAACTCGGGACTCCCTACGAGCAGTACTTC | CASMNELGTPYEQYF
TRBJ2-7 | TRBV5-4 | NA | TRBD1 | TGTGCCAGCAGCTCGAACAGGGGCGCCTACGAGCAGTACTTC | CASSSNRGAYEQYF
TRBJ2-3 | TRBV19 | once | TRBD1 | TGTGCCAGTAGTCCCACCGCCGGGACAGGGGTCAAAGTAGATACGCAGTATTTT | CASSPTAGTGVKVDTQYF
TRBJ1-5 | TRBV4-1 | NA | NA | TGCGCCAGCAGCCAAGAGCAGGGTAGCAATCAGCCCCAGCATTTT | CASSQEQGSNQPQHF
TRBJ1-4 | TRBV28 | once | TRBD1 | TGTGCCAGCAGTTTATACCGGGACAGGGCGGAAAAACTGTTTTTT | CASSLYRDRAEKLFF
TRBJ2-2 | TRBV5-4 | NA | TRBD2 | TGTGCCAGCAGCCCACATACTAGCGGGGGGAACACCGGGGAGCTGTTTTTT | CASSPHTSGGNTGELFF
TRBJ2-1 | TRBV7-2 | NA | NA | TGTGCCACCCGGGGCGGTAGAGGCTCCTACAATGAGCAGTTCTTC | CATRGGRGSYNEQFF
TRBJ2-1 | TRBV9 | NA | NA | TGTGCCAGCAGGTCGGGCGATGAGCAGTTCTTC | CASRSGDEQFF
TRBJ2-7 | TRBV28 | NA | NA | TGTGCCAGCAGGCCTCACTCCTACGAGCAGTACTTC | CASRPHSYEQYF
TRBJ1-1 | TRBV15 | NA | NA | TGTGCCACCAGCAGAGATCCCCCCGTAACTGAAGCTTTCTTT | CATSRDPPVTEAFF
TRBJ2-2 | TRBV19 | NA | TRBD2 | TGTGCCAGTATCAAACTAGCGGGCCTTACCCCCGCGAGGTATTTT | CASIKLAGLTPARYF
TRBJ2-7 | TRBV7-9 | NA | TRBD2 | TGTGCCAGCAGCTTAGTAGGTTCCAGCGGGAGGGCCTTTGGGTACGAGCAGTACTTC | CASSLVGSSGRAFGYEQYF
TRBJ1-1 | TRBV4-1 | NA | NA | TGCGCCAGCAGCCAAGGGTATTTAGGGTGGAACACTGAAGCTTTCTTT | CASSQGYLGWNTEAFF
TRBJ1-1 | TRBV30 | NA | NA | TGTGCCTGGAGTCAGGGAGGCACTGAAGCTTTCTTT | CAWSQGGTEAFF
TRBJ1-5 | TRBV2 | NA | TRBD1 | TGTGCCAGCAGTTACGGGACAGCTAGCAATCAGCCCCAGCATTTT | CASSYGTASNQPQHF
TRBJ1-2 | TRBV5-6 | NA | TRBD1 | TGTGCCAGCAGCTTGGACGTGGACAGGGACTATTATGGCTACACCTTC | CASSLDVDRDYYGYTF
TRBJ2-7 | TRBV4-1 | NA | TRBD2 | TGCGCCAGCAGCCCAGGGACTAGCGGTGATAACGAGCAGTACTTC | CASSPGTSGDNEQYF